This TCR beta chain is drawn from a study of graft-versus-host responses after intestinal transplantation. Study information: Grafts were multivisceral, liver-intestinal, or isolated intestinal. Findings of the study overall: Investigators detected GvH clones in recipient marrow, with some emerging earlier in ileum or blood.

The table came from immunoSEQ multiplex PCR; TCRdb's copy has only in-frame clones and leaves some out. The table shows about 66,000 clones, with 90% occurring only once. This clone showed up just once. Its target is not known. The CDR3 is made up of 15 amino acids. Germline CDR1 is MNHEY and CDR2 is SVGAGI. The J segment lost 2 bases and the V segment lost 0 bases, leaving 3 bases of the junction unmatched. This chain connects TRBV6-5 to TRBJ2-5; 7 nucleotides align to TRBD2. This clonotype was obtained from a human donor who received an intestinal transplant. This sample comprised unstimulated CD8+ T cells sorted from spleen or lymph node cells, obtained before intestinal transplant. In DNA form, the CDR3 reads TGTGCCAGCAGTTACTCGCGGGGACTACAAGAGACCCAGTACTTC. Amino acids: CASSYSRGLQETQYF.